This T cell receptor (beta chain) was identified in a study of T-cell reconstitution after alpha-beta-depleted transplantation in children (dated by TCRdb to 2016 to 2017). Background on the whole study: Using TCR repertoire profiling, the study followed T-cell immune reconstitution in a quantitative way in children after TCRalphabeta/CD19-depleted allogeneic hematopoietic cell transplantation. On the study overall, not on this receptor specifically: Over subsequent months, a decline in hyperexpanded clone frequencies was noted, and after one year, T-cell counts and TCRbeta diversity were mostly ascribed to newly produced T cells. In some patients, the high TCRbeta diversity seen at day 60 was put down to recipient T cells and intrathymic progenitors that had survived conditioning. The apparently early recovery of alphabetaT-cell counts about two months after transplant reportedly depended on only several hundred rapidly expanded clones that came from non-depleted graft cells.

The CDR3 holds 15 amino acids from the cysteine to the phenylalanine. The sequence is cut down to CDR3 DNA, 45 bases in frame from base 1. Compared with germline, V lacks 6 bases and J lacks 4 bases; bases without a gene match: 6. In the germline V gene, CDR1 corresponds to ENHRY and CDR2 to SYGVKD. In light of the paper, this sample's treatment or condition label describes: allogeneic hematopoietic cell transplantation with graft depleted of TCRalphabeta T cells and CD19 B cells. The transplant recipients were children given TCRalphabeta/CD19-depleted allogeneic hematopoietic cell grafts. This clonotype was detected a few times. The clone's antigen remains unknown. Base qualities are missing; no much larger clone stands one base away. The library was obtained by PCR. TCRdb records Illumina HiSeq 2500 as the sequencer. TCR libraries were prepared with molecular barcoding, using unique molecular identifiers to normalize TCRbeta repertoire quantification. The raw public data were reprocessed by TCRdb itself: fastp quality trimming at Q25, MiXCR clonotype calling, in-frame beta chains only. Records with the same CDR3 protein are collapsed into one entry carrying the most frequent genes and DNA. The sample table contains hundreds of thousands of distinct CDR3 sequences; only one count was recorded for about 17% of them. The ten most abundant clones make up about 41% of the sample.

The source of this sequence is a male patient between 2 and 15 years old who had a stem cell transplant for acute lymphoblastic leukemia, so the T cells may come from the graft donor. The rearranged segments are TRBV10-3 and TRBJ2-3; 11 bases in between match TRBD2. Sequencing used PBMCs, mostly from graft donor cells, obtained 360 days after TCRalphabeta/CD19-depleted stem cell transplant. CDR3 reads: CAISQTSGSPDTQYF. The nucleotide sequence is TGTGCCATCAGCCAAACTAGCGGGAGTCCAGATACGCAGTATTTT.